A selection of T cell receptor beta chains follows, all from one sample in a study of cytomegalovirus exposure and HLA in healthy donors. TCRdb's copy holds only in-frame clones and misses some; the assay was immunoSEQ multiplex PCR. The table has 150,000 to 200,000 clones, 87% seen once. Source material: PBMCs. These receptors were obtained from a woman aged 25 to 39 in good health and CMV-seronegative. CDR3s include the opening cysteine and the closing phenylalanine or tryptophan. The D gene is left open where the match is weak. Size is omitted from some rows. Given values are once, few, many or a class for expanded clones.

d_gene: .
v_gene: TRBV19
j_gene: TRBJ2-6
abundance: few
CDR3nt: TGTGCCAGTAGAACAGGGACAACAGGGGCCAACGTCCTGACTTTC
CDR3aa: CASRTGTTGANVLTF

d_gene: .
v_gene: TRBV28
j_gene: TRBJ1-3
abundance: .
CDR3nt: TGTGCCAGCATAAGGACGGGGGGCCCGGGAAACACCATATATTTT
CDR3aa: CASIRTGGPGNTIYF

d_gene: TRBD2
v_gene: TRBV9
j_gene: TRBJ2-3
abundance: .
CDR3nt: TGTGCCAGCAGCAAGATGGGACTAGCAGATACGCAGTATTTT
CDR3aa: CASSKMGLADTQYF

d_gene: .
v_gene: TRBV6-1
j_gene: TRBJ1-5
abundance: .
CDR3nt: TGTGCCAGCAGTGTCCGACTTGGTCAGCCCCAGCATTTT
CDR3aa: CASSVRLGQPQHF

d_gene: TRBD1
v_gene: TRBV28
j_gene: TRBJ1-2
abundance: once
CDR3nt: TGTGCCAGCAGACCCACAGGGGCCCGAAACTATGGCTACACCTTC
CDR3aa: CASRPTGARNYGYTF

d_gene: .
v_gene: TRBV4-1
j_gene: TRBJ2-7
abundance: .
CDR3nt: TGCGCCAGCAGCCACCAGTCCTACGAGCAGTACTTC
CDR3aa: CASSHQSYEQYF

d_gene: .
v_gene: TRBV7-2
j_gene: TRBJ2-7
abundance: .
CDR3nt: TGTGCCAGCAGCTTAGCGGGGACAAACCTCTACGAGCAGTACTTC
CDR3aa: CASSLAGTNLYEQYF

d_gene: TRBD2
v_gene: TRBV5-1
j_gene: TRBJ2-7
abundance: .
CDR3nt: TGCGCCAGCGCGGCCCTAGCGGAACACGAGCAGTACTTC
CDR3aa: CASAALAEHEQYF

d_gene: .
v_gene: TRBV29-1
j_gene: TRBJ2-5
abundance: .
CDR3nt: TGCAGCGTTTTGGGGTGGGGCGAAGAGACCCAGTACTTC
CDR3aa: CSVLGWGEETQYF

d_gene: .
v_gene: TRBV7-8
j_gene: TRBJ2-2
abundance: .
CDR3nt: TGTGCCAGCAGCCCCCTGGGACTGCTCGACACCGGGGAGCTGTTTTTT
CDR3aa: CASSPLGLLDTGELFF

d_gene: TRBD1
v_gene: TRBV5-1
j_gene: TRBJ2-1
abundance: .
CDR3nt: TGCGCCAGCAGCCTCCGGAGTGGACAGGGGCCCCACAATGAGCAGTTCTTC
CDR3aa: CASSLRSGQGPHNEQFF

d_gene: TRBD1
v_gene: TRBV27
j_gene: TRBJ1-2
abundance: .
CDR3nt: TGTGCCAGCAGTTTTTTTGGGACAGGGGGCTCCTATGGCTACACCTTC
CDR3aa: CASSFFGTGGSYGYTF

d_gene: .
v_gene: TRBV5-4
j_gene: TRBJ1-1
abundance: .
CDR3nt: TGTGCCAGCAGCCCCCCCAGGGCCACTGAAGCTTTCTTT
CDR3aa: CASSPPRATEAFF

d_gene: .
v_gene: TRBV7-8
j_gene: TRBJ2-2
abundance: .
CDR3nt: TGTGCCAGCAGCCCCCCTTTCGTCGGGACTGGCGGGGAGCTGTTTTTT
CDR3aa: CASSPPFVGTGGELFF

d_gene: TRBD2
v_gene: TRBV7-2
j_gene: TRBJ2-7
abundance: .
CDR3nt: TGTGCCAGCAGCTTAAATCGCCAGCGGGGGGACTCCTACGAGCAGTACTTC
CDR3aa: CASSLNRQRGDSYEQYF

d_gene: .
v_gene: TRBV5-8
j_gene: TRBJ2-5
abundance: .
CDR3nt: TGTGCCAGCAGCTTCGGACGGGAACAGGGAGAGACCCAGTACTTC
CDR3aa: CASSFGREQGETQYF

d_gene: .
v_gene: TRBV5-1
j_gene: TRBJ1-2
abundance: .
CDR3nt: TGCGCCAGCAGCTTGGAGACACCCCATGGCTACACCTTC
CDR3aa: CASSLETPHGYTF

d_gene: TRBD1
v_gene: TRBV5-1
j_gene: TRBJ1-1
abundance: .
CDR3nt: TGCGCCAGCACCCAATTGACAGGGGGTAACACTGAAGCTTTCTTT
CDR3aa: CASTQLTGGNTEAFF

d_gene: .
v_gene: TRBV6-5
j_gene: TRBJ1-4
abundance: .
CDR3nt: TGTGCCGGACCGGACAGCGCCCAGAACGCCAGCCTGGTGTTTTTT
CDR3aa: CAGPDSAQNASLVFF

d_gene: TRBD2
v_gene: TRBV7-6
j_gene: TRBJ2-3
abundance: .
CDR3nt: TGTGCCAGCAGCTTAGCCAGCGGGGGGACTAGCACAGATACGCAGTATTTT
CDR3aa: CASSLASGGTSTDTQYF

d_gene: TRBD1
v_gene: TRBV2
j_gene: TRBJ1-4
abundance: .
CDR3nt: TGTGCCAGCAGTGATAGGCTCGGGCAGGGGGATGAAAAACTGTTTTTT
CDR3aa: CASSDRLGQGDEKLFF

d_gene: TRBD2
v_gene: TRBV7-6
j_gene: TRBJ2-3
abundance: .
CDR3nt: TGTGCCAGCAGCTTAGGGACTAGCGGGGGGGCAGATACGCAGTATTTT
CDR3aa: CASSLGTSGGADTQYF

d_gene: .
v_gene: TRBV20-1
j_gene: TRBJ2-5
abundance: once
CDR3nt: TGCAGTTGCGATACCCTAGAGACCCAGTACTTC
CDR3aa: CSCDTLETQYF